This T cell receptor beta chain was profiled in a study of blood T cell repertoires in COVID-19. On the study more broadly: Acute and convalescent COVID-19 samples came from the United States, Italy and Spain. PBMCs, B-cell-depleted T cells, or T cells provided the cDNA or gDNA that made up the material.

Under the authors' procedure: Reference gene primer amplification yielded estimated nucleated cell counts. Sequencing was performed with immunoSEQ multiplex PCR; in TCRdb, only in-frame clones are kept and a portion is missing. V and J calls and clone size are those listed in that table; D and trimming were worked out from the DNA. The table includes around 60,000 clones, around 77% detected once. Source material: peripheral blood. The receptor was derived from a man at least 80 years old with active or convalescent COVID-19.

CDR3 loop: CASSFRSASGRANEQFF. The DNA of the CDR3 is TGTGCCAGCAGCTTTAGGAGTGCTAGCGGGAGGGCCAATGAGCAGTTCTTC. The V and J genes are TRBV7-2 and TRBJ2-1; 12 positions match TRBD2. The CDR3 covers 17 residues. Germline V lookup: CDR1 SGHTA, CDR2 FQGNSA. Trimming took 3 bases from V and 6 from J; bases not matched to a gene: 9. Full variable domain (rest looked up from reference TRBV7-2 and TRBJ2-1): GAGVSQSPSNKVTEKGKDVELRCDPISGHTALYWYRQSLGQGLEFLIYFQGNSAPDKSGLPSDRFSAERTGGSVSTLTIQRTQQEDSAVYLCASSFRSASGRANEQFFGPGTRLTVL.